These T cell receptor beta chains were read from a single sample in a study of blood T cell repertoires in COVID-19. Assay: immunoSEQ multiplex PCR; the TCRdb copy retains only in-frame clones and omits some. Of over 100,000 clones listed, 84% are singletons. Sequencing was performed on PBMCs or T cells enriched from blood (not recorded which). Receptor source: a young woman who had recovered from COVID-19. Each CDR3 is given with its conserved first and last residue. Fields, in order: clone size, J gene, D gene, V gene, CDR3 DNA, CDR3 protein. A D gene is named only where the DNA matches it firmly. Size is omitted from some rows. Given values are once, few, many or a class for expanded clones.

size: NA
J: TRBJ1-6
D: TRBD1
V: TRBV2
DNA: TGTGCCAGCACGACCTTTTCGGGACAGGGTTCACCCCTCCACTTT
CDR3: CASTTFSGQGSPLHF

size: once
J: TRBJ1-4
D: NA
V: TRBV19
DNA: TGTGCCAGTAGTATGGTTGGCGGCAGCTTGGGGCGACTGTTTTTT
CDR3: CASSMVGGSLGRLFF

size: NA
J: TRBJ2-1
D: TRBD2
V: TRBV18
DNA: TGTGCCAGCTCACCAGCCAGCGGGACCTACAATGAGCAGTTCTTC
CDR3: CASSPASGTYNEQFF

size: NA
J: TRBJ2-4
D: TRBD2
V: TRBV7-9
DNA: TGTGCCAGCAGCCATACTAGCGGGCGGGCCAAAAACATTCAGTACTTC
CDR3: CASSHTSGRAKNIQYF

size: once
J: TRBJ2-7
D: NA
V: TRBV12-3/TRBV12-4
DNA: TGTGCCAGCAGTCCCCGGGACTACGAGCAGTACTTC
CDR3: CASSPRDYEQYF

size: NA
J: TRBJ2-5
D: TRBD1
V: TRBV4-1
DNA: TGCGCCAGCAGCCAACCCCGGGACAGGGATAATCGGCAGTACTTC
CDR3: CASSQPRDRDNRQYF

size: NA
J: TRBJ2-1
D: TRBD2
V: TRBV9
DNA: TGTGCCAGCAGCGTAGGTGGGACTAGCGGGGCCTACAATGAGCAGTTCTTC
CDR3: CASSVGGTSGAYNEQFF

size: few
J: TRBJ2-1
D: NA
V: TRBV5-1
DNA: TGCGCCAGCAGCTTGCCCGGGAGTAAGACTAATGAGCAGTTCTTC
CDR3: CASSLPGSKTNEQFF

size: NA
J: TRBJ1-3
D: NA
V: TRBV6-5
DNA: TGTGCCAGCAGTTACATAGGGGTCTCCGGAAACACCATATATTTT
CDR3: CASSYIGVSGNTIYF

size: NA
J: TRBJ2-2
D: NA
V: TRBV7-9
DNA: TGTGCCAGCAGCTTAGGGACCCGGGCGGGTGACACCGGGGAGCTGTTTTTT
CDR3: CASSLGTRAGDTGELFF

size: NA
J: TRBJ2-7
D: NA
V: TRBV29-1
DNA: TGCAGCGGAGGGTGGTCGGACGAGCAGTACTTC
CDR3: CSGGWSDEQYF

size: once
J: TRBJ2-7
D: TRBD1
V: TRBV4-1
DNA: TGCGCCAGCAGCCCACGGACAGGGCCCTACGAGCAGTACTTC
CDR3: CASSPRTGPYEQYF

size: NA
J: TRBJ2-2
D: TRBD2
V: TRBV30
DNA: TGTGCCTGGCTGAGCGGCTGGACTAGCGGGAGCTACACCGGGGAGCTGTTTTTT
CDR3: CAWLSGWTSGSYTGELFF

size: NA
J: TRBJ2-7
D: NA
V: TRBV30
DNA: TGTGCCTGGAGGGGATACCGGGACTACGAGCAGTACTTC
CDR3: CAWRGYRDYEQYF

size: NA
J: TRBJ1-1
D: NA
V: TRBV13
DNA: TGTGCCAGCAGCTCCCGAGGGCCCGCTTTCTTT
CDR3: CASSSRGPAFF

size: NA
J: TRBJ1-5
D: NA
V: TRBV7-8
DNA: TGTGCCAGCAGCCGCGGGGGTTATAGGGAGTGGAATCAGCCCCAGCATTTT
CDR3: CASSRGGYREWNQPQHF

size: NA
J: TRBJ2-2
D: NA
V: TRBV19
DNA: TGTGCCAGTAGTATAGTTAGGGAGGCCGGGGAGCTGTTTTTT
CDR3: CASSIVREAGELFF

size: NA
J: TRBJ1-6
D: NA
V: TRBV28
DNA: TGTGCCAGCAGTCCCTCGACAGCTAATTCACCCCTCCACTTT
CDR3: CASSPSTANSPLHF

size: NA
J: TRBJ2-3
D: NA
V: TRBV10-1
DNA: TGCGCCAGCAGTGAGTCGGTTACCTACACAGATACGCAGTATTTT
CDR3: CASSESVTYTDTQYF

size: NA
J: TRBJ2-3
D: TRBD2
V: TRBV5-8
DNA: TGTGCCAGCAGCTTGCTAGCGGGAGCGACCACAGATACGCAGTATTTT
CDR3: CASSLLAGATTDTQYF

size: few
J: TRBJ1-2
D: NA
V: TRBV28
DNA: TGTGCCAGCAGTTTGGCTAACGTTGGGAGAGGCTACACCTTC
CDR3: CASSLANVGRGYTF

size: NA
J: TRBJ2-2
D: NA
V: TRBV4-3
DNA: TGCGCCAGCAGCCAAGAAAAAAGGAGGGGCGCGAACACCGGGGAGCTGTTTTTT
CDR3: CASSQEKRRGANTGELFF

size: NA
J: TRBJ1-5
D: TRBD1
V: TRBV10-3
DNA: TGTGCCATCAGTGAAGGGACAGGGGAAAATCAGCCCCAGCATTTT
CDR3: CAISEGTGENQPQHF